This T cell receptor beta chain was observed in a study of cytomegalovirus exposure and HLA in healthy donors. Study-wide points: In vitro assays verified that three CMV-associated chains recognized CMV antigens specifically.

The protocol was immunoSEQ multiplex PCR, while the TCRdb copy is restricted to in-frame clones and leaves out a portion. The sample comprises 38,000 or so clones, 90% to 95% of which are singletons, and around 3.4% rests with the top ten. Notes on this clone: Its cognate antigen is unknown.

Source material: PBMCs. The receptor was derived from a man aged 18 to 30 in good health and CMV-seronegative.

The CDR3 bases are TGTGCCAGCAGCCCGAGGACTAGCTTTGATACGCAGTATTTT. This codes for CASSPRTSFDTQYF. The V gene is TRBV7-6, the J gene TRBJ2-3, with TRBD2 identical over 8 bases. Germline CDR1 and CDR2: SGHVS and FNYEAQ. V shed 5 bases and J 6 bases; nucleotides not matched to a gene: 7. This CDR3 comprises 14 residues.